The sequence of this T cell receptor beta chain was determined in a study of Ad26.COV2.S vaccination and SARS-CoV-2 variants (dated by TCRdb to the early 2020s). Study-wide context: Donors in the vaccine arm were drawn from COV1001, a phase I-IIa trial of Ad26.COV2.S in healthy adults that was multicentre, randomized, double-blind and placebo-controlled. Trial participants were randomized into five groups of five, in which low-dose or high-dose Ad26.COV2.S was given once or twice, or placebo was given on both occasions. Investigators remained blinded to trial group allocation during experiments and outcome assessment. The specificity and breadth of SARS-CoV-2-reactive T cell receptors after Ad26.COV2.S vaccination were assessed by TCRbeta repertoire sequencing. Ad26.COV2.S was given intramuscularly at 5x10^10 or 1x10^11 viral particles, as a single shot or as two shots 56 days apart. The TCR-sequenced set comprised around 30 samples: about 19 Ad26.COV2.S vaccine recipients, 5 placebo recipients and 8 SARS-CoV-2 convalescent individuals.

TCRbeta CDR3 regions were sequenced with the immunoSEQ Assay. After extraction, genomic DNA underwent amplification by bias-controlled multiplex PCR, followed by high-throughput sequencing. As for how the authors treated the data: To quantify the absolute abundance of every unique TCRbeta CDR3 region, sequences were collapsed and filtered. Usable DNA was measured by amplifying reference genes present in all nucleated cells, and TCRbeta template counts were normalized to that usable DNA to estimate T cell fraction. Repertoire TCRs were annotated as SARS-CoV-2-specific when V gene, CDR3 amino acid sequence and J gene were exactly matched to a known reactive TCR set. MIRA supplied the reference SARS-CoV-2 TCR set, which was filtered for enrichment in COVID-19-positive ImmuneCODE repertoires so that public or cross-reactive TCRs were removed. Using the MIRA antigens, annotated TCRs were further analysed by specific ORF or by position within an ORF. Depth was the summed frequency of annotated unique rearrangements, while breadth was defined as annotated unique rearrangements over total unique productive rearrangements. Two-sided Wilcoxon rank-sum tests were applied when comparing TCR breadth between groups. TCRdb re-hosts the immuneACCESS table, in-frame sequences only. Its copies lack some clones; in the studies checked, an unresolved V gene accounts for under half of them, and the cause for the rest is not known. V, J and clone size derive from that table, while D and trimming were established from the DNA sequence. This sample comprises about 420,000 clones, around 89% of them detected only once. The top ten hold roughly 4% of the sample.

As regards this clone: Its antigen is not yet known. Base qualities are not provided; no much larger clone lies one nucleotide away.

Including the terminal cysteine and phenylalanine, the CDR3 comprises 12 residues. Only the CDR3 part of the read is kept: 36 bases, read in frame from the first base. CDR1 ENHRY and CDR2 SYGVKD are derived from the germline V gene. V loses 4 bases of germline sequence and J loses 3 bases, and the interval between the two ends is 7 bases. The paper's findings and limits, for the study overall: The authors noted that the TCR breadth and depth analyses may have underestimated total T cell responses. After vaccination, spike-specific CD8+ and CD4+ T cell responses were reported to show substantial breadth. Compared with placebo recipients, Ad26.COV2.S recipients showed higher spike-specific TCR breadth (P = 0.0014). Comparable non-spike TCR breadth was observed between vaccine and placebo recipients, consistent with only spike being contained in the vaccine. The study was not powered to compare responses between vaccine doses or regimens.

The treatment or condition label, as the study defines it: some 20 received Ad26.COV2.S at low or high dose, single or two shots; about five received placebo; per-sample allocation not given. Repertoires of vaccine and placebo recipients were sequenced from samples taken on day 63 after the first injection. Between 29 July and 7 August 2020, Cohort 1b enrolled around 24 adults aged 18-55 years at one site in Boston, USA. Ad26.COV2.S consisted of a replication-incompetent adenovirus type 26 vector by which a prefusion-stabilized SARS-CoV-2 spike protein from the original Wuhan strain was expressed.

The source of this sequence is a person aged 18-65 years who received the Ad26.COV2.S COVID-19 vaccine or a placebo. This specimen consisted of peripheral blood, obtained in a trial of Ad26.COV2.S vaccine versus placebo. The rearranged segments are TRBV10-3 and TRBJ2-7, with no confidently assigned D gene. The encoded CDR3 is CAISGPGYEQYF. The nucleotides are TGTGCCATCAGTGGTCCCGGCTACGAGCAGTACTTC.